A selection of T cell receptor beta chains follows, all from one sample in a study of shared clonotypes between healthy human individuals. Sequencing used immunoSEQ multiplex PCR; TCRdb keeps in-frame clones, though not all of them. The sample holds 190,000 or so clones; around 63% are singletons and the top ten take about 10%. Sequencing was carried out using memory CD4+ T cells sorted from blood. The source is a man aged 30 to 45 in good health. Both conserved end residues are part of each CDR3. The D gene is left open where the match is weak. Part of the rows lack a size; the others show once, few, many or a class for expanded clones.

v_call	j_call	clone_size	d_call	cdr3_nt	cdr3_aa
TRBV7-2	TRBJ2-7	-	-	TGTGCGGAGCAGACACACGCGGGCGAGCAGTACTTC	CAEQTHAGEQYF
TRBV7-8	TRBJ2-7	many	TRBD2	TGTGCCAGCAGTCCCCTAGCGGTCTACGAGCAGTACTTC	CASSPLAVYEQYF
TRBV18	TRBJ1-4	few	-	TGTGCCAGCTCACCCTCGGACAGTAATGAAAAACTGTTTTTT	CASSPSDSNEKLFF
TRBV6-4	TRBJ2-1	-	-	TGTGCCAGCAGTGATGGGGTGTCTGAGCAGTTCTTC	CASSDGVSEQFF
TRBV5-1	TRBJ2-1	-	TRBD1	TGCGCCAGCAGCTTGAGGGACAGGGTATTGAATGAGCAGTTCTTC	CASSLRDRVLNEQFF
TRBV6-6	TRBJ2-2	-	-	TGTGCCAGCAGACTAGGGCGGTCAAACACCGGGGAGCTGTTTTTT	CASRLGRSNTGELFF
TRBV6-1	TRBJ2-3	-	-	TGTGCCAGCAGTGAAGCGGGGGGCAGCACAGATACGCAGTATTTT	CASSEAGGSTDTQYF
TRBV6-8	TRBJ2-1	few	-	TGTGCCAGCTCCCCCACCGGCCTAAACAATGAGCAGTTCTTC	CASSPTGLNNEQFF
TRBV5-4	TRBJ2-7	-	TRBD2	TGTGCCAGCAGCCGACGGGGGGAGGCGAACGAGCAGTACTTC	CASSRRGEANEQYF
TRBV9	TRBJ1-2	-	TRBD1	TGTGCCAGCAGCCAGGGGCTAGGACAGGGTTTGTATTATGGCTACACCTTC	CASSQGLGQGLYYGYTF
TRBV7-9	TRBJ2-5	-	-	TGTGCCAGCAGCCTAATACAAGAGACCCAGTACTTC	CASSLIQETQYF
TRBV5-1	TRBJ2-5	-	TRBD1	TGCGCCAGCAGCGGCGGACAGGGGAAAGAGACCCAGTACTTC	CASSGGQGKETQYF
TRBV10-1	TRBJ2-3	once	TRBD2	TGCGCCAGCGCCATAGCGGGAAGCACAGATACGCAGTATTTT	CASAIAGSTDTQYF
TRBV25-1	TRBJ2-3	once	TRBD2	TGTGCCAGCAGTGAATTTACTAGCGGGGGGTACACAGATACGCAGTATTTT	CASSEFTSGGYTDTQYF
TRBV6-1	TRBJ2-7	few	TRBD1	TGTGCCAGCAGTGAAGCGTTTGCAGGGGGCGAGCAGTACTTC	CASSEAFAGGEQYF
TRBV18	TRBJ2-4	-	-	TGTGCCAGCTCACCACCGGGGGGGCGGAGAGCCAAAAACATTCAGTACTTC	CASSPPGGRRAKNIQYF
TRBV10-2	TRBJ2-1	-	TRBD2	TGCGCCAGCACTGAGCGGGAGGGCCGGGAGCAGTTCTTC	CASTEREGREQFF
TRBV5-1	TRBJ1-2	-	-	TGCGCCAGCAGCTTGCCCGGACGGGCCATTCGGAGGGAATATGGCTACACCTTC	CASSLPGRAIRREYGYTF
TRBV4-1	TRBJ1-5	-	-	TGCGCCAGCACCCCATCGGGGGACCCCCTCGGCCAGCCCCAGCATTTT	CASTPSGDPLGQPQHF
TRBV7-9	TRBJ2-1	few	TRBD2	TGTGCCAGCAGGTCTAGCGGGTTTACCTACAATGAGCAGTTCTTC	CASRSSGFTYNEQFF
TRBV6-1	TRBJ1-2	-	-	TGTGCCAGCAGGAGGGACATTGGCTACACCTTC	CASRRDIGYTF
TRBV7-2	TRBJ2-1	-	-	TGTGCCAGCAGCCTAGCGGTAGGGGGCTATGAGCAGTTCTTC	CASSLAVGGYEQFF